This passage covers 28 T cell receptor beta chains from one sample sequenced in a study of T-cell reconstitution after alpha-beta-depleted transplantation in children. A TCRbeta library incorporating unique molecular identifiers was prepared. TCRdb used MiXCR to reprocess the PCR reads, holding one entry per CDR3 protein. The table shows 300,000 to 400,000 distinct CDR3 sequences, with about 17% occurring only once. The sequences come from PBMCs, mostly from graft donor cells, collected 360 days after TCRalphabeta/CD19-depleted stem cell transplant. These receptors were obtained from a male patient aged 2-15 years who had a stem cell transplant for acute lymphoblastic leukemia, so the T cells may come from the graft donor.

This chain connects TRBV5-1 to TRBJ1-4, with D unclear. The CDR3 is 15 amino acids. The germline CDR1 and CDR2 sequences are SGHRS and YFSETQ. V shed 9 bases and J shed 4 bases, with 19 bases lying between them. The chain's CDR3 is CATSWVGSVNEKLFF. For the CDR3, the DNA is TGCGCCACTAGCTGGGTCGGCAGCGTTAATGAAAAACTGTTTTTT.

This clonotype was counted only a few times. The chain is built from TRBV5-4 and TRBJ2-2; 9 bases line up with TRBD1. The CDR3 length is 16 residues. V lost 2 bases to trimming and J lost 1 base; unmatched junction nucleotides: 3. Looked up from germline, CDR1 is SGHNT and CDR2 is YYREEE (reference sequence). CDR3 region: CASSFDRGENTGELFF. The CDR3 nucleotides read TGTGCCAGCAGCTTCGACAGGGGGGAGAACACCGGGGAGCTGTTTTTT.

This clonotype has more than one count but fewer than ten. CDR3 protein: CSARDRGLELPTDTQYF. CDR3 bases: TGCAGTGCTAGAGACCGGGGACTAGAACTCCCCACAGATACGCAGTATTTT. The J gene is TRBJ2-3, the V gene TRBV20-1; 8 nucleotides line up with TRBD2. The CDR3 runs to 17 residues. Losses at the gene ends were 0 bases for V and 2 bases for J; bases not matched to a gene: 10. The germline V gene has CDR1 DFQATT and CDR2 SNEGSKA (reference sequence).

The CDR3 bases are TGTGCCAGCAGCTCCTATCCTTCTAGGGCCGGCGAGCAGTACTTC. This gives the protein CASSSYPSRAGEQYF. The gene calls are TRBV7-6 and TRBJ2-7, with D uncertain. CDR3 length: 15 residues. Trimming left V 4 bases short and J 6 bases short, with 19 bases between. Germline V gene lookup returns CDR1 SGHVS and CDR2 FNYEAQ. The whole variable domain, remainder taken from reference TRBV7-6 and TRBJ2-7, is GAGVSQSPRYKVTKRGQDVALRCDPISGHVSLYWYRQALGQGPEFLTYFNYEAQQDKSGLPNDRFSAERPEGSISTLTIQRTEQRDSAMYRCASSSYPSRAGEQYFGPGTRLTVT.

The chain links TRBV20-1 to TRBJ2-7; 8 bases fit TRBD1. The CDR3 consists of 13 residues. The V gene's germline CDR1 is DFQATT and CDR2 SNEGSKA (reference sequence). The V gene end was trimmed by 6 bases and the J gene end by 1 base; junction bases not matched to a gene: 5. This chain's CDR3 is CSAGTGISYEQYF. Written as DNA, the CDR3 is TGCAGTGCCGGGACAGGTATTTCCTACGAGCAGTACTTC.

In the case of this clonotype: The junction differs from germline at one of its ends, possibly a read error. The chain is built from TRBV12-3 or TRBV12-4 and TRBJ2-7, with TRBD2 as a possible D gene (5 bases). There are 13 residues in the CDR3. Here the CDR3 DNA reads TGTGTCAGCAGTTTGGAGGAGTCCTACGAGCAGTACTTC. This gives the protein CVSSLEESYEQYF.

This clonotype came up many times. CDR3 bases: TGTGCCACCAGTGAGTCCAGGGGTTGGCAGCCCCAGCATTTT. It codes for CATSESRGWQPQHF. The genes are TRBV24-1 and TRBJ1-5; D is perhaps TRBD1 (6 bases). The CDR3 contains 14 residues. The V gene lost 4 bases and the J gene lost 7 bases, with 13 bases spanning the gap. CDR1 KGHDR and CDR2 SFDVKD come from the germline V gene.

This clonotype has more than one count but fewer than ten. The chain combines TRBV5-1 with TRBJ2-2; 7 nucleotides line up with TRBD2. With V trimmed by 2 bases and J by 1 base, 2 bases remained unmatched. The CDR3 consists of 15 residues. The germline V gene has CDR1 SGHRS and CDR2 YFSETQ. CDR3 DNA: TGCGCCAGCAGCTTACAGCGGGGGAACACCGGGGAGCTGTTTTTT. Its translation is CASSLQRGNTGELFF.

This clonotype has more than one count but fewer than ten. The chain is built from TRBV7-2 and TRBJ2-4, with 12 bases fitting TRBD2. CDR1 SGHTA and CDR2 FQGNSA come from the germline V gene. This CDR3 has 17 amino acids. Germline trimming cut 2 bases from V and 5 bases from J; bases unmatched to any gene: 7. CDR3 DNA sequence: TGTGCCAGCAGCTTAACTACTAGCGGGAGGACCCAAAACATTCAGTACTTC. This translates into CASSLTTSGRTQNIQYF. Together with reference TRBV7-2 and TRBJ2-4, the CDR3 gives the full variable domain: GAGVSQSPSNKVTEKGKDVELRCDPISGHTALYWYRQSLGQGLEFLIYFQGNSAPDKSGLPSDRFSAERTGGSVSTLTIQRTQQEDSAVYLCASSLTTSGRTQNIQYFGAGTRLSVL.

CDR3 sequence reads: CAISDGSGVGQPQHF. The CDR3 DNA reads as TGTGCCATCAGTGATGGGTCAGGCGTTGGGCAGCCCCAGCATTTT. The gene calls are TRBV10-3 and TRBJ1-5; D is unclear. Between the trimmed V and J ends, which lost 3 bases and 7 bases, there was a span of 16 bases. The CDR3 is 15 amino acids. CDR1 is ENHRY, CDR2 SYGVKD, per germline.

CDR3 sequence reads: CASSWGRDGNTIYF. CDR3 nucleotide sequence: TGTGCCAGCAGTTGGGGAAGGGACGGAAACACCATATATTTT. This chain uses TRBV28 with TRBJ1-3; D is possibly TRBD1 (5 bases). Trimming cost V 4 bases and J 4 bases, with 11 bases left between them. In germline, CDR1 is MDHEN, CDR2 SYDVKM. The CDR3 is 14 amino acids. Complete variable domain (other parts from reference TRBV28 and TRBJ1-3): DVKVTQSSRYLVKRTGEKVFLECVQDMDHENMFWYRQDPGLGLRLIYFSYDVKMKEKGDIPEGYSVSREKKERFSLILESASTNQTSMYLCASSWGRDGNTIYFGEGSWLTVV.

This CDR3 reads CSATSGTDLDTQYF. DNA for the CDR3: TGCAGTGCTACTAGCGGGACGGATTTAGATACGCAGTATTTT. The V and J genes are TRBV20-1 and TRBJ2-3, with 9 bases fitting TRBD2. The CDR3 covers 14 residues. Germline V CDR1 and CDR2: DFQATT, SNEGSKA (reference sequence). The trim removed 4 bases at V and 5 bases at J, leaving 7 bases unmatched.

The V gene is TRBV5-4, the J gene TRBJ2-7; 7 bases line up with TRBD2. The germline CDR1 and CDR2 sequences are SGHNT and YYREEE (reference sequence). This CDR3 contains 14 residues. Trimming cost V 4 bases and J 0 bases; bases outside gene matches: 4. The CDR3: CASSPSGNSYEQYF. DNA for the CDR3: TGTGCCAGCAGCCCTAGCGGAAACTCCTACGAGCAGTACTTC. The variable domain in full, with the rest retrieved from reference TRBV5-4 and TRBJ2-7, is ETGVTQSPTHLIKTRGQQVTLRCSSQSGHNTVSWYQQALGQGPQFIFQYYREEENGRGNFPPRFSGLQFPNYSSELNVNALELDDSALYLCASSPSGNSYEQYFGPGTRLTVT.

This clonotype has a count of ten or more. The J gene is TRBJ2-1, the V gene TRBV27; TRBD2 matches 13 bases. The germline gives CDR1 MNHEY, CDR2 SMNVEV (reference sequence). The trim removed 4 bases at V and 4 bases at J, leaving 19 bases unmatched. The CDR3 runs 21 residues. The CDR3 is CASSSLPGLAGTVMGYNEQFF. The DNA for the CDR3 is TGTGCCAGCAGTTCCCTTCCGGGACTAGCGGGGACAGTGATGGGGTACAATGAGCAGTTCTTC.

This clonotype was picked up a small number of times. This chain links TRBV28 with TRBJ2-3; D may be TRBD2 (6 bases). Germline CDR1 MDHEN, CDR2 SYDVKM. Trimming shortened V by 3 bases and J by 4 bases, and 20 bases separated the two germline ends. The CDR3 sequence is 17 residues long. The CDR3 nucleotides are TGTGCCAGCAGTTTCGGACTACGGAGGGGTGTGGCAGATACGCAGTATTTT. Translation: CASSFGLRRGVADTQYF.

The chain has TRBV20-1 and TRBJ2-1; D is tentatively TRBD1 or TRBD2 (5 bases each). The V gene's germline CDR1 is DFQATT and CDR2 SNEGSKA (reference sequence). The CDR3 is 13 amino acids. V was pared by 3 bases and J by 12 bases, with 18 bases between. This CDR3 is CSARPRRDPGQFF. The CDR3 DNA reads as TGCAGTGCTAGGCCGAGACGGGACCCTGGGCAGTTCTTC.

The chain uses TRBV24-1 and TRBJ2-7; D gene uncertain. There are 16 residues in the CDR3. The V gene's germline CDR1 is KGHDR and CDR2 SFDVKD. V was trimmed by 0 bases and J by 0 bases, leaving 11 bases between them. The CDR3 bases are TGTGCCACCAGTGATTTGCTTCAGGCCGCCTCCTACGAGCAGTACTTC. It encodes CATSDLLQAASYEQYF.

This clonotype has only a few counts. The chain joins TRBV24-1 to TRBJ2-1; TRBD2 agrees at 8 bases. Germline V CDR1 and CDR2: KGHDR, SFDVKD. Germline trimming cut 4 bases from V and 0 bases from J; bases unmatched to any gene: 7. The CDR3 is made up of 17 amino acids. This CDR3 is CATSDRTSGVSYNEQFF. CDR3 sequence (DNA): TGTGCCACCAGTGACCGCACTAGCGGAGTCTCCTACAATGAGCAGTTCTTC.

The sample holds a few counts of this clonotype. This chain joins TRBV10-3 and TRBJ2-7, with 8 bases aligning to TRBD1. CDR3 length: 12 residues. Per germline, CDR1 ENHRY and CDR2 SYGVKD. The V and J ends lost 6 bases and 5 bases, in that order; junction bases with no gene match: 3. As DNA, the CDR3 is TGTGCCATCAGCCTGACAGGGGACGAGCAGTACTTC. Its protein product is CAISLTGDEQYF.

This clonotype was counted ten times or more. This chain joins TRBV28 and TRBJ2-2; maybe TRBD2 (5 bases). This CDR3 comprises 14 residues. Trimming cost V 3 bases and J 6 bases, with 11 bases left between them. Germline V gene sequence: CDR1 MDHEN, CDR2 SYDVKM. The DNA of the CDR3 is TGTGCCAGCAGTTTTAGCACTAGTCCCGGGGAGCTGTTTTTT. Translated: CASSFSTSPGELFF.

The chain employs TRBV11-2 and TRBJ2-1, with TRBD2 as a possible D gene (5 bases). CDR1 and CDR2 from the germline V gene are SGHAT and FQNNGV. CDR3 length equals 14 residues. The germline V and J ends were trimmed by 0 bases and 6 bases, with 9 bases remaining between them. The CDR3 DNA is TGTGCCAGCAGCTTAGAAGGAGGTATCAATGAGCAGTTCTTC. Translating it yields CASSLEGGINEQFF.

The chain employs TRBV20-1 and TRBJ2-1; 10 nucleotides match TRBD1. The V gene end was trimmed by 1 base and the J gene end by 7 bases; junction bases not matched to a gene: 13. This CDR3 comprises 17 residues. Looked up from germline, CDR1 is DFQATT and CDR2 is SNEGSKA (reference sequence). DNA for the CDR3: TGCAGTGCTAGAGCTGGTTCCGGGACAGGGGTCTATAATGAGCAGTTCTTC. This codes for CSARAGSGTGVYNEQFF.

This clonotype has more than one count but fewer than ten. The V gene is TRBV5-6, the J gene TRBJ1-1; TRBD1 aligns across 10 bases. The CDR3 has 15 amino acids. Germline-derived CDR1 and CDR2 are SGHDT and YYEEEE. V lost 8 bases to trimming and J lost 7 bases; unmatched junction nucleotides: 14. The CDR3 nucleotides are TGTGCCAGTGGCCGGGACAGGGGCCACCAGAGTGAAGCTTTCTTT. As protein: CASGRDRGHQSEAFF. Filled out from reference TRBV5-6 and TRBJ1-1, the complete variable domain reads DAGVTQSPTHLIKTRGQQVTLRCSPKSGHDTVSWYQQALGQGPQFIFQYYEEEERQRGNFPDRFSGHQFPNYSSELNVNALLLGDSALYLCASGRDRGHQSEAFFGQGTRLTVV.

This clonotype appeared a few times. The V call is TRBV19, the J call TRBJ2-1, with D perhaps TRBD1 or TRBD2 (5 bases each). The CDR3 loop spans 15 amino acids. The germline V gene encodes CDR1 LNHDA and CDR2 SQIVND (reference sequence). Trimming shortened V by 3 bases and J by 2 bases, and 11 bases separated the two germline ends. CDR3 nucleotide sequence: TGTGCCAGTAGTATTATAGGGGACGCCTACAATGAGCAGTTCTTC. It codes for CASSIIGDAYNEQFF.

This clonotype was seen many times. The chain links TRBV20-1 to TRBJ1-5, with D maybe TRBD1 (5 bases). The CDR3 extends over 14 amino acids. Trimming removed 3 bases from V and 3 bases from J, with 12 bases in between. The germline V gene has CDR1 DFQATT and CDR2 SNEGSKA (reference sequence). CDR3 sequence: CSARGDVPNQPQHF. In nucleotides, the CDR3 is TGCAGTGCTAGGGGGGACGTGCCCAATCAGCCCCAGCATTTT.

The V gene is TRBV10-3, the J gene TRBJ1-3, with D possibly being TRBD1 (6 bases). V was shortened by 4 bases and J by 4 bases, with 14 bases between the two germline ends. The CDR3 extends over 15 amino acids. In germline, CDR1 is ENHRY, CDR2 SYGVKD. CDR3 in amino acids: CAISGDRSPGNTIYF. The CDR3 DNA follows: TGTGCCATCAGTGGAGACAGGTCTCCCGGAAACACCATATATTTT.

The table lists this clonotype with a few counts. For the CDR3, the DNA is TGTGCCAGCAGCCGGGCGGCGGGAGGGCCCCAAAACATTCAGTACTTC. It yields the protein CASSRAAGGPQNIQYF. J is TRBJ2-4 and V is TRBV6-1; 9 bases are shared with TRBD2. Germline CDR1 MNHNS, CDR2 SASEGT. CDR3 length: 16 residues. Trimming cost V 6 bases and J 5 bases; bases outside gene matches: 11.

This clonotype showed up just a few times. The V gene is TRBV5-4, the J gene TRBJ2-5; D ambiguous. The CDR3 totals 14 residues. The V end lost 3 bases, the J end lost 1 base, and 10 bases lay between the germline ends. CDR1 is SGHNT, CDR2 YYREEE, per germline (reference sequence). As DNA, the CDR3 is TGTGCCAGCAGCTCCCTTTTCGGCCAAGAGACCCAGTACTTC. This sequence encodes CASSSLFGQETQYF.